These 20 T cell receptor beta chains originate from one sample sequenced in a study of blood T cell repertoires in COVID-19. Assay used: immunoSEQ multiplex PCR; TCRdb lists only in-frame clones, some missing. Among around 250,000 clones listed, roughly 85% were seen once. The material sequenced was peripheral blood. The receptors originated from a man aged 50-59 years with active or convalescent COVID-19.

This clone was picked up a small number of times. The CDR3 reads CASRSGQGAGEQYF. The CDR3 DNA reads TGTGCCAGCAGGTCTGGACAGGGGGCAGGCGAGCAGTACTTC. The chain joins TRBV27 to TRBJ2-7, with 11 bases lining up with TRBD1. Germline V CDR1 and CDR2: MNHEY, SMNVEV (reference sequence). Unmatched junction bases numbered 7, after V lost 6 bases and J lost 6 bases. The CDR3 runs 14 residues.

V usage is TRBV11-2 and J usage is TRBJ1-1; D is unclear. V was clipped by 5 bases and J by 11 bases, with 12 bases between them. This CDR3 spans 11 amino acids. In germline, CDR1 is SGHAT, CDR2 FQNNGV. In DNA form, the CDR3 reads TGTGCCAGCAGCCTCTACTCCCCGGCTTTCTTT. It yields the protein CASSLYSPAFF. Using reference TRBV11-2 and TRBJ1-1 for the parts outside the CDR3, the full variable domain is EAGVAQSPRYKIIEKRQSVAFWCNPISGHATLYWYQQILGQGPKLLIQFQNNGVVDDSQLPKDRFSAERLKGVDSTLKIQPAKLEDSAVYLCASSLYSPAFFGQGTRLTVV.

The chain combines TRBV29-1 with TRBJ2-1, with TRBD2 as a possible D gene (7 bases). This CDR3 contains 13 residues. From germline, CDR1 is SQVTM and CDR2 ANQGSEA. Trimming removed 4 bases at V and 2 bases at J, with 9 bases between. The CDR3 here is CSVGEGAYNEQFF. The CDR3, as DNA: TGCAGCGTTGGGGAGGGGGCCTACAATGAGCAGTTCTTC.

This rearrangement joins TRBV27 to TRBJ1-6; D is perhaps TRBD1 (5 bases). Germline V gene lookup returns CDR1 MNHEY and CDR2 SMNVEV (reference sequence). Trimming removed 6 bases from V and 12 bases from J, with 15 bases in between. The CDR3 has 13 amino acids. CDR3 DNA sequence: TGTGCCAGCAGCCCGACTCGGGGGGGACCCCTCCACTTT. Encoded protein: CASSPTRGGPLHF.

This rearrangement joins TRBV5-6 to TRBJ2-6; D not certain. In germline, CDR1 is SGHDT, CDR2 YYEEEE. Trimming removed 5 bases at V and 2 bases at J, with 14 bases between. The CDR3 is 16 amino acids. The CDR3 DNA is TGTGCCAGCAGAGAGGTTAGGCGGACTGGGGCCAACGTCCTGACTTTC. This codes for CASREVRRTGANVLTF.

The chain couples TRBV11-2 to TRBJ1-1, with D maybe TRBD1 (5 bases). The CDR3 is made up of 15 amino acids. Germline assignment: CDR1 SGHAT and CDR2 FQNNGV. V gave up 2 bases and J gave up 4 bases, with 14 bases separating them. The CDR3 DNA follows: TGTGCCAGCAGCTTAAATCAGGGATTAGGCACTGAAGCTTTCTTT. Protein: CASSLNQGLGTEAFF.

The rearrangement joins TRBV6-4 to TRBJ2-7, with 11 nucleotides matching TRBD2. Trimming took 6 bases from V and 2 from J; bases not matched to a gene: 9. The CDR3 totals 16 residues. Germline V gives CDR1 MRHNA, CDR2 SNTAGT. CDR3 region: CASRRGLLAGAYEQYF. Here the CDR3 DNA reads TGTGCCAGCAGAAGGGGCCTACTAGCGGGGGCCTACGAGCAGTACTTC.

The V gene is TRBV18, the J gene TRBJ1-3; weak D call: TRBD1 (5 bases). Germline values: CDR1 KGHSH, CDR2 LQKENI. This CDR3 has 14 residues. The V and J ends lost 8 bases and 1 base respectively, with 12 bases between them. CDR3 DNA sequence: TGTGCCAGCACCACAGGTATTTCTGGAAACACCATATATTTT. Residues: CASTTGISGNTIYF.

The chain links TRBV6-1 to TRBJ1-1; perhaps TRBD1 as D (5 bases). V was shortened by 7 bases and J by 1 base, with 13 bases between the two germline ends. This CDR3 comprises 14 residues. CDR1 and CDR2 from the germline V gene are MNHNS and SASEGT. The CDR3 reads CASTVDIQNTEAFF. CDR3 in DNA: TGTGCCAGCACCGTGGACATTCAGAACACTGAAGCTTTCTTT.

Turning to this clone: Compared with germline, one end of the junction differs, possibly owing to a read error. V gene TRBV7-9 combines with J gene TRBJ1-2; unclear D gene. The germline CDR1 and CDR2 sequences are SEHNR and FQNEAQ (reference sequence). This CDR3 comprises 14 residues. The CDR3 loop reads CAGSLGQKVGGYTF. DNA for the CDR3: TGTGCCGGCAGCTTGGGTCAGAAGGTGGGCGGCTACACCTTC.

V and J are TRBV12-3 or TRBV12-4 and TRBJ1-1; TRBD1 might be the D (6 bases). V lost 2 bases to trimming and J lost 6 bases, with 10 bases between them. This CDR3 has 13 amino acids. CDR3 sequence (DNA): TGTGCCAGCAGTTTAACAGGGACCCCTGAAGCTTTCTTT. Its translation is CASSLTGTPEAFF.

This chain connects TRBV5-4 to TRBJ2-1, with TRBD2 identical over 8 bases. Trimming removed 4 bases from V and 8 bases from J; junction bases left unmatched: 2. Germline CDR1 reads SGHNT; CDR2 reads YYREEE (reference sequence). The CDR3 sequence is 12 residues long. The CDR3 protein is CASSLTSDEQFF. The CDR3 DNA sequence: TGTGCCAGCAGCCTGACTAGCGATGAGCAGTTCTTC.

The chain carries TRBV7-2 and TRBJ2-2; D perhaps matches TRBD2 (5 bases). Germline lookup yields CDR1 SGHTA and CDR2 FQGNSA. This CDR3 has 14 residues. V dropped 4 bases and J dropped 8 bases, with 14 bases sitting between them. This CDR3 is CASSSAEVTGELFF. DNA of the CDR3: TGTGCCAGCAGCTCCGCGGAGGTTACTGGGGAGCTGTTTTTT.

The chain couples TRBV18 to TRBJ1-2, with 7 nucleotides matching TRBD1. Looked up from germline, CDR1 is KGHSH and CDR2 is LQKENI. Trimming removed 6 bases from V and 7 bases from J; junction bases left unmatched: 11. The CDR3 has 14 residues. The CDR3 nucleotides are TGTGCCAGCTCGCGACAGGGTAATGCGGTTGGCTACACCTTC. It encodes CASSRQGNAVGYTF.

This chain connects TRBV4-1 to TRBJ1-6; D gene unclear. The V gene lost 1 base and the J gene lost 10 bases, with 8 bases spanning the gap. The CDR3 totals 13 residues. Per germline, CDR1 MGHRA and CDR2 YSYEKL. The CDR3 spells CASSQVEVSPLHF. CDR3 coding DNA: TGCGCCAGCAGCCAAGTTGAGGTATCACCCCTCCACTTT.

This chain links TRBV12-3 or TRBV12-4 with TRBJ1-1; D uncertain. Trimming took 6 bases from V and 0 from J, leaving 8 bases between them. The length of the CDR3 is 13 residues. CDR3 loop: CASSRLLNTEAFF. The CDR3 coding sequence is TGTGCCAGCAGCCGCCTACTGAACACTGAAGCTTTCTTT.

CDR3 loop: CASSIVQGSGANVLTF. For the CDR3, the DNA is TGTGCCAGTAGTATTGTCCAGGGTTCTGGGGCCAACGTCCTGACTTTC. The rearrangement joins TRBV19 to TRBJ2-6; D may be TRBD1 (5 bases). The CDR3 is 16 residues long. Trimming stripped 3 bases from V and 1 base from J, with 10 bases between. Germline CDR1 LNHDA, CDR2 SQIVND (reference sequence).

The table lists this clone with a few counts. The same CDR3 also results from other DNA sequences found in this sample. The chain recombines TRBV30 with TRBJ1-5, with 7 bases identical to TRBD1. This CDR3 has 12 amino acids. Germline loops: CDR1 GTSNPN, CDR2 SVGIG (reference sequence). Losses at the gene ends were 4 bases for V and 6 bases for J; bases not matched to a gene: 3. CDR3 protein: CAWNRGGQPQHF. The CDR3, as DNA: TGTGCCTGGAACAGGGGAGGTCAGCCCCAGCATTTT.

CDR3 nucleotide sequence: TGTGCCAGCAGCTGGGGACAGGCCCAGTACTCCCTTAATGAAAAACTGTTTTTT. Translation gives CASSWGQAQYSLNEKLFF. J is TRBJ1-4 and V is TRBV7-9; TRBD1 aligns across 8 bases. CDR1 and CDR2 (germline): SEHNR, FQNEAQ (reference sequence). The CDR3 loop spans 18 amino acids. V lost 4 bases to trimming and J lost 4 bases; unmatched junction nucleotides: 14.

This chain joins TRBV7-2 and TRBJ2-1; possible D gene TRBD2, 5 bases. Trimming stripped 0 bases from V and 6 bases from J, with 12 bases between. The CDR3 has 15 amino acids. Germline CDR1 and CDR2: SGHTA and FQGNSA. Written as DNA, the CDR3 is TGTGCCAGCAGCTTAGCGAGGGAGTGGGGCAATGAGCAGTTCTTC. The encoded protein is CASSLAREWGNEQFF.